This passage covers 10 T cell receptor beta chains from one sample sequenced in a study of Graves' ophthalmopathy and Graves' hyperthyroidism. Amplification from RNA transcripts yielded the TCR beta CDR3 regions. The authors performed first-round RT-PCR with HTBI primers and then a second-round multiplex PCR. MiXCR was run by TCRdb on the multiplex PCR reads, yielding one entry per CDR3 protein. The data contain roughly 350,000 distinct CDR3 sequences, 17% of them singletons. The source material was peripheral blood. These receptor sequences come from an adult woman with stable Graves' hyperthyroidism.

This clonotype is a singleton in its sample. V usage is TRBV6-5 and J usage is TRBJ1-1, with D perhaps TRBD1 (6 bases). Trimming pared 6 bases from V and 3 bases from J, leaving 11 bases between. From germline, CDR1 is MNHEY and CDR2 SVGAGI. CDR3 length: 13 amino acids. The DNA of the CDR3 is TGTGCCAGCAGCTACAGGGTCGACACTGAAGCTTTCTTT. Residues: CASSYRVDTEAFF.

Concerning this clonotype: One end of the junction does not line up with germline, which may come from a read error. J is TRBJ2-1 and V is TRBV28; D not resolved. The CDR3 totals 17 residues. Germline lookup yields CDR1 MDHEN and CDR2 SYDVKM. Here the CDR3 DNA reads TGTGCCAGCAGTCAAGACCCCGGAGTGAGTGGAAACAATGAGAAGTTCTTC. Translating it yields CASSQDPGVSGNNEKFF.

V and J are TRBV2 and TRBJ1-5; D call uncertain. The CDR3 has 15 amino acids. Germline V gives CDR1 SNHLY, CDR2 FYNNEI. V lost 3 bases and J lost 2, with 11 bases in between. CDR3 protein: CASSDGQVGNQPQHF. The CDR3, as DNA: TGTGCCAGCAGTGACGGCCAAGTAGGCAATCAGCCCCAGCATTTT.

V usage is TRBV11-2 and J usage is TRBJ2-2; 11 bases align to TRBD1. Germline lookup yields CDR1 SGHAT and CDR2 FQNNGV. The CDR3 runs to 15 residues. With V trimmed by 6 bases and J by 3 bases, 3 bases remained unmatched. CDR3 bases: TGTGCCAGCAGAGGACAGGGGGCCTACACCGGGGAGCTGTTTTTT. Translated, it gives CASRGQGAYTGELFF.

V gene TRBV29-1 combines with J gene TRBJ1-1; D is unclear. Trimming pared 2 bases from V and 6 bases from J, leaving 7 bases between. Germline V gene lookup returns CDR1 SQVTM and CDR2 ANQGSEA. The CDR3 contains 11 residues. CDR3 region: CSVERLAEAFF. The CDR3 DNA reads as TGCAGCGTTGAAAGGTTGGCTGAAGCTTTCTTT.

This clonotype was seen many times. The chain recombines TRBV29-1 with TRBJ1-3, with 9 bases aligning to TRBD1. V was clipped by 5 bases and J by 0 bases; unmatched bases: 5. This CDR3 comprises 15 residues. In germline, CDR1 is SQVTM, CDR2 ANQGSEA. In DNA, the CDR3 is TGCAGCGTTCGACAGGGGGTCAACTCTGGAAACACCATATATTTT. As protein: CSVRQGVNSGNTIYF.

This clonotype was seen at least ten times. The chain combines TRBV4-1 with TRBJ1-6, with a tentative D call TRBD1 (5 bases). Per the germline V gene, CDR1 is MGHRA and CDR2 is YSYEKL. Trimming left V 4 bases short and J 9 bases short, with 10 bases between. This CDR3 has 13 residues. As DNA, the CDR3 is TGCGCCAGCAGCCTGCAGGGATTTTCACCCCTCCACTTT. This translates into CASSLQGFSPLHF.

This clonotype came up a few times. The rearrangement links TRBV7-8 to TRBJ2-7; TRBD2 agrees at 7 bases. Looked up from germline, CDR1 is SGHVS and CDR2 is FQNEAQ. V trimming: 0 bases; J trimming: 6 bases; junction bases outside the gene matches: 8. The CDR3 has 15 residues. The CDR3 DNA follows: TGTGCCAGCAGCTTAGCGCTGGCGGGAGCGGTCGAGCAGTACTTC. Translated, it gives CASSLALAGAVEQYF.

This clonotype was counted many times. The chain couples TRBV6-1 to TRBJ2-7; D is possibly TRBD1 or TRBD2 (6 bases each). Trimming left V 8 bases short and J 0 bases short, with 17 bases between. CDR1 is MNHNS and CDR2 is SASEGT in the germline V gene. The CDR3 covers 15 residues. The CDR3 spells CASGTLADSSYEQYF. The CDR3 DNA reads TGTGCCAGCGGGACACTAGCCGATAGCTCCTACGAGCAGTACTTC.

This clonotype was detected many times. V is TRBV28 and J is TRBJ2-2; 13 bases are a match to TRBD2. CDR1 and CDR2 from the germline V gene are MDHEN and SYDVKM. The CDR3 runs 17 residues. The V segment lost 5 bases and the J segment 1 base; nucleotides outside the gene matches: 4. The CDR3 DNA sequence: TGTGCCAGCAGTGGACTAGCGGGAGTTTGGAACACCGGGGAGCTGTTTTTT. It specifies CASSGLAGVWNTGELFF.